These 9 T cell receptor beta chains were sequenced from one sample in a study of blood T cell repertoires in COVID-19. Generated by immunoSEQ multiplex PCR, the TCRdb table keeps only in-frame clones and is missing some. The table shows about 170,000 clones, with about 80% occurring only once. Sequenced input: PBMCs or T cells enriched from blood (not recorded which). The receptor set was obtained from a woman in her 70s in a cohort exposed to, infected with or recovered from COVID-19 (not recorded which).

The rearrangement links TRBV30 to TRBJ2-3, with 14 nucleotides matching TRBD2. With V trimmed by 1 base and J by 1 base, 10 bases remained unmatched. Per the germline V gene, CDR1 is GTSNPN and CDR2 is SVGIG (reference sequence). The CDR3 covers 19 residues. The CDR3 region is CAWSGYGTSGSLGTDTQYF. In DNA form, the CDR3 reads TGTGCCTGGAGTGGATACGGGACTAGCGGGAGTTTAGGCACAGATACGCAGTATTTT.

V is TRBV7-3 and J is TRBJ2-2; TRBD1 agrees at 7 bases. The V segment lost 5 bases and the J segment 4 bases; nucleotides outside the gene matches: 4. Germline loops: CDR1 SGHTA, CDR2 FQGTGA. CDR3 length equals 14 residues. The CDR3 reads CASSPNRGTGELFF. The CDR3 region has the DNA TGTGCCAGCAGCCCAAACAGGGGCACCGGGGAGCTGTTTTTT.

The V call is TRBV5-1, the J call TRBJ2-1; 7 bases align to TRBD2. V lost 5 bases and J lost 8; bases outside the gene matches: 13. The CDR3 extends over 15 amino acids. CDR1 is SGHRS and CDR2 is YFSETQ in the germline V gene. The DNA for the CDR3 is TGCGCCAGCAGGAGATTCGGGAGGAGCGCCGATGAGCAGTTCTTC. Translated, it gives CASRRFGRSADEQFF.

V is TRBV5-4 and J is TRBJ2-7, with 7 bases identical to TRBD1. V lost 2 bases to trimming and J lost 2 bases; unmatched junction nucleotides: 7. The CDR3 has 15 amino acids. Germline values: CDR1 SGHNT, CDR2 YYREEE (reference sequence). CDR3 sequence (DNA): TGTGCCAGCAGCTTACACGGGACAGCAACCTACGAGCAGTACTTC. It codes for CASSLHGTATYEQYF.

The chain joins TRBV5-1 to TRBJ1-2; a possible D gene is TRBD1 (5 bases). This CDR3 is built from 15 residues. The V end was cut by 0 bases, the J end by 6 bases, with 15 bases between. Germline CDR1 is SGHRS and CDR2 is YFSETQ. This CDR3 reads CASSLAGRGPNGYTF. DNA of the CDR3: TGCGCCAGCAGCTTGGCGGGGCGGGGCCCCAATGGCTACACCTTC.

This chain uses TRBV9 with TRBJ2-1; tentatively, D is TRBD1 (5 bases). CDR1 is SGDLS, CDR2 YYNGEE, per germline. The CDR3 contains 15 residues. V was cut by 0 bases and J by 5 bases, with 12 bases left in between. The CDR3 nucleotides read TGTGCCAGCAGCGTAGCACTGACAGAAGACAATGAGCAGTTCTTC. Translation: CASSVALTEDNEQFF.

This clone was seen only once. Here the CDR3 DNA reads TGTGCCATCTCTGGAGTGGGGCCCTCCTACGAGCAGTACTTC. Its translation: CAISGVGPSYEQYF. The gene calls are TRBV10-3 and TRBJ2-7, with D possibly TRBD1 on 5 matching bases. V lost 8 bases and J 0 bases, leaving 14 bases between the germline ends. Germline CDR1 and CDR2: ENHRY and SYGVKD. This CDR3 region has 14 residues.

The genes are TRBV28 and TRBJ1-3; 7 nucleotides align to TRBD1. This CDR3 is 18 amino acids long. Unmatched junction bases numbered 18, after V lost 6 bases and J lost 4 bases. Germline-derived CDR1 and CDR2 are MDHEN and SYDVKM. CDR3: CASSQTGLGSRWGNTIYF. The CDR3 nucleotides are TGTGCCAGCAGCCAGACAGGGCTGGGTTCACGGTGGGGAAACACCATATATTTT.

This clone was picked up one time. This chain links TRBV28 with TRBJ2-7, with a possible D match to TRBD2 (7 bases). The CDR3 totals 15 residues. Trimming took 8 bases from V and 3 from J, leaving 20 bases between them. CDR1 is MDHEN, CDR2 SYDVKM, per germline. CDR3 coding DNA: TGTGCCAGCTCCCGAGGGGGGCGGGGGTACTACGAGCAGTACTTC. It translates to CASSRGGRGYYEQYF.